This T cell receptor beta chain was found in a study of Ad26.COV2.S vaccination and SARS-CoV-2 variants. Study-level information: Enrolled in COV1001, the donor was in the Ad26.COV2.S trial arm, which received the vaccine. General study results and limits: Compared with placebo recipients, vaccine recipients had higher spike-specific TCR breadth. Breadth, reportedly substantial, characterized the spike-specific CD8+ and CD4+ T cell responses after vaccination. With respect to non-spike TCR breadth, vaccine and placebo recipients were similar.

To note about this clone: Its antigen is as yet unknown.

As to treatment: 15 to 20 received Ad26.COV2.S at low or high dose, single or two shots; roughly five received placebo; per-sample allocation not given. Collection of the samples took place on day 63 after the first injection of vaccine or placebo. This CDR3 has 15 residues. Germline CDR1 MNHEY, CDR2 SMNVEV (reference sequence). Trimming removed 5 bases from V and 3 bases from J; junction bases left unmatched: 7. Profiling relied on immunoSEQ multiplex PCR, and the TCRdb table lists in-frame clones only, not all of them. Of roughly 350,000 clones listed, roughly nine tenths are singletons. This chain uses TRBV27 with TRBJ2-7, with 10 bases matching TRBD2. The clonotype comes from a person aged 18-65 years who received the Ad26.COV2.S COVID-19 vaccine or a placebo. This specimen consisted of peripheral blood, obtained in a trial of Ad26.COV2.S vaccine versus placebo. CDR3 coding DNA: TGTGCCAGCAGTGTCCGACTAGCGGGTTACTACGAGCAGTACTTC. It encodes CASSVRLAGYYEQYF.